The 8 T cell receptor beta chains reported below all come from one sample, sequenced in a study of CD8+ T cells in alopecia areata. Investigators isolated RNA and reverse transcribed it into cDNA to act as the sequencing template. The table came from immunoSEQ multiplex PCR; TCRdb's copy has only in-frame clones and leaves some out. The data contain more than 150,000 clones, approximately 56% of them singletons. The source was CD4+ T cells sorted from blood, collected at week 0. Every receptor here comes from a human donor with alopecia areata.

J is TRBJ2-2 and V is TRBV5-4; no firm D call. The germline V and J ends were trimmed by 0 bases and 0 bases, with 21 bases remaining between them. The CDR3 has 20 amino acids. The germline CDR1 and CDR2 sequences are SGHNT and YYREEE (reference sequence). The CDR3 DNA follows: TGTGCCAGCAGCTTGGACGCGAAAAAAACTCCCTTGGCGAACACCGGGGAGCTGTTTTTT. Amino acid sequence: CASSLDAKKTPLANTGELFF.

The chain joins TRBV5-1 to TRBJ2-5; D is unclear. CDR1 is SGHRS, CDR2 YFSETQ, per germline. Deletions cut 2 bases from V and 2 bases from J, with 10 bases between. CDR3 length: 14 amino acids. The CDR3 sequence: CASSFGGVQETQYF. In DNA form, the CDR3 reads TGCGCCAGCAGCTTTGGTGGGGTTCAAGAGACCCAGTACTTC.

This sequence joins TRBV19 and TRBJ2-3, with a weak D call TRBD2 (5 bases). CDR1 LNHDA and CDR2 SQIVND come from the germline V gene (reference sequence). The ends were cut back, 10 bases at V and 5 bases at J, with 16 bases in the middle. This CDR3 region has 13 residues. The DNA for the CDR3 is TGTGCCACTCTGACCGGCCGGGGAGATACGCAGTATTTT. Protein sequence: CATLTGRGDTQYF.

This chain connects TRBV6-5 to TRBJ2-7; TRBD1 is a possible D gene (5 bases). V was clipped by 2 bases and J by 6 bases, with 17 bases between them. Germline CDR1 MNHEY, CDR2 SVGAGI. This CDR3 is 15 amino acids long. CDR3 nucleotide sequence: TGTGCCAGCAGTTACCGGGTAGGGGCCGCGGTCGAGCAGTACTTC. Its translation is CASSYRVGAAVEQYF.

This chain connects TRBV27 to TRBJ1-5; D not resolved. Germline V lookup: CDR1 MNHEY, CDR2 SMNVEV (reference sequence). The CDR3 spans 15 residues. Trimming pared 2 bases from V and 0 bases from J, leaving 8 bases between. For the CDR3, the DNA is TGTGCCAGCAGTTTAGAAGCAGTTAGCAATCAGCCCCAGCATTTT. It encodes CASSLEAVSNQPQHF.

V usage is TRBV5-1 and J usage is TRBJ2-3, with D possibly being TRBD1 or TRBD2 (6 bases each). Germline V gives CDR1 SGHRS, CDR2 YFSETQ. Deletions cut 0 bases from V and 7 bases from J, with 15 bases between. The CDR3 has 15 amino acids. CDR3 loop: CASSLGAGQVNTQYF. In DNA form, the CDR3 reads TGCGCCAGCAGCTTGGGCGCGGGACAAGTGAATACGCAGTATTTT.

This clone was seen a few times. This rearrangement joins TRBV4-2 to TRBJ2-3; D is unclear. The CDR3 length is 13 residues. Between the trimmed V and J ends, which lost 5 bases and 3 bases, there was a span of 9 bases. Per germline, CDR1 LGHNA and CDR2 YNFKEQ. In DNA form, the CDR3 reads TGTGCCAGCAGCGAGACATTTACAGATACGCAGTATTTT. Translating gives CASSETFTDTQYF.

This clone was counted between two and nine times. The chain combines TRBV7-9 with TRBJ1-4; D might be TRBD1 (6 bases). V dropped 5 bases and J dropped 7 bases, with 8 bases sitting between them. The CDR3 loop spans 12 amino acids. From germline, CDR1 is SEHNR and CDR2 FQNEAQ (reference sequence). The CDR3 loop is CASSLQGEKLFF. CDR3 nucleotides: TGTGCCAGCAGCCTACAGGGTGAAAAACTGTTTTTT.